The next 27 T cell receptor beta chains were all read from a single sample in a study of blood T cell repertoires in COVID-19. Profiling relied on immunoSEQ multiplex PCR, and the TCRdb table lists in-frame clones only, not all of them. The sample contains 180,000 or so clones, roughly 83% of which appear only once. Sequenced material: peripheral blood. Receptors originate from a woman in her thirties or forties with COVID-19, enrolled during active disease.

Only one count was recorded for this clone. Different DNA sequences within this sample yield the same CDR3. The CDR3 DNA follows: TGTGCCAGCAGCCAAGGGTGGCTGAACACTGAAGCTTTCTTT. Protein product: CASSQGWLNTEAFF. This chain links TRBV3-1 (or the pseudogene TRBV3-2) with TRBJ1-1; D unresolved. The CDR3 sequence is 14 residues long. CDR1 LGHDT and CDR2 YNNKEL come from the germline V gene (reference sequence). Trimming removed 1 base from V and 0 bases from J, with 6 bases in between.

The chain has TRBV25-1 and TRBJ1-4; a weak D match, TRBD1 (6 bases). The length of the CDR3 is 12 residues. V was pared by 8 bases and J by 5 bases, with 9 bases between. Germline values: CDR1 MGHDK, CDR2 SYGVNS. CDR3 amino acids: CASRGANEKLFF. The CDR3 DNA reads as TGTGCCAGCCGGGGGGCAAATGAAAAACTGTTTTTT.

This chain connects TRBV6-1 to TRBJ2-3; maybe TRBD1 (5 bases). Germline loops: CDR1 MNHNS, CDR2 SASEGT. The V and J ends lost 7 bases and 0 bases respectively, with 8 bases between them. CDR3 size: 13 residues. The CDR3 DNA follows: TGTGCCAGCAACCCAGGGAGCACAGATACGCAGTATTTT. Amino acid sequence: CASNPGSTDTQYF.

This clone has just a few counts. The J gene is TRBJ2-2, the V gene TRBV13, with D perhaps matching TRBD2 (6 bases). The V and J ends lost 3 bases and 5 bases respectively, with 16 bases between them. Per germline, CDR1 PRHDT and CDR2 FYEKMQ (reference sequence). The CDR3 loop spans 16 amino acids. In DNA, the CDR3 is TGTGCCAGCAGCTTTATCTCCGGGGAGGAAACCGGGGAGCTGTTTTTT. As protein: CASSFISGEETGELFF.

The chain carries TRBV6-1 and TRBJ1-2; no reliable D call. The CDR3 has 15 residues. Trimming cost V 3 bases and J 4 bases, with 15 bases left between them. Germline values: CDR1 MNHNS, CDR2 SASEGT. The CDR3 bases are TGTGCCAGCAGTGAGGTTTACAGAGCCATCTATGGCTACACCTTC. Translated, it gives CASSEVYRAIYGYTF.

The chain links TRBV7-3 to TRBJ2-3, with 9 bases lining up with TRBD2. The CDR3 has 14 residues. J gave up 3 bases and V 5 bases, and 3 bases lay outside the gene matches. Germline V CDR1 and CDR2: SGHTA, FQGTGA. The CDR3 reads CASSVSGRTDTQYF. The CDR3 DNA reads TGTGCCAGCAGCGTTAGCGGGAGAACAGATACGCAGTATTTT.

This chain uses TRBV6-5 with TRBJ2-7; 7 bases map to TRBD1. The CDR3 has 16 residues. CDR1 and CDR2 (germline): MNHEY, SVGAGI. V shed 2 bases, J shed 0 bases, and the junction held 7 bases outside the gene matches. The DNA of the CDR3 is TGTGCCAGCAGTTACCTCCGGACAGGAGACTCCTACGAGCAGTACTTC. Residues: CASSYLRTGDSYEQYF.

V usage is TRBV21-1 and J usage is TRBJ1-1; TRBD1 was called by the table and not checked on the DNA. TRBV21-1 is classified as a pseudogene. The CDR3 is made up of 16 amino acids. CDR3 nucleotides: TGTGCCAGCAGCACCCACCCCGGCCCACAGGGAACTGAAGCTTTCTTT. It encodes CASSTHPGPQGTEAFF.

The chain links TRBV28 to TRBJ2-5, with D possibly being TRBD2 (5 bases). The CDR3 runs to 14 residues. Germline CDR1 is MDHEN and CDR2 is SYDVKM. Trimming cost V 3 bases and J 2 bases, with 10 bases left between them. CDR3 DNA sequence: TGTGCCAGCAGTTTCCGTGGACTTCAAGAGACCCAGTACTTC. It yields the protein CASSFRGLQETQYF.

The CDR3 DNA reads TGTGCCAGCAGTTTGACAGGGGTTTTATATGGCTACACCTTC. Its protein is CASSLTGVLYGYTF. The chain couples TRBV28 to TRBJ1-2; 8 bases are shared with TRBD1. Germline V gives CDR1 MDHEN, CDR2 SYDVKM. This CDR3 comprises 14 residues. Trimming took 3 bases from V and 5 from J; bases not matched to a gene: 5.

The CDR3 region has the DNA TGCGCCAGCGGATGGGACAGGGGGGGCAATGAGCAGTTCTTC. It translates to CASGWDRGGNEQFF. The chain joins TRBV4-1 to TRBJ2-1, with TRBD1 matching over 11 bases. J lost 6 bases, V lost 8 bases, and 6 bases had no gene match. In germline, CDR1 is MGHRA, CDR2 YSYEKL. This CDR3 has 14 amino acids.

The V and J genes are TRBV19 and TRBJ1-1; 7 bases match TRBD1. J gave up 0 bases and V 4 bases, and 8 bases lay outside the gene matches. CDR3 length: 16 amino acids. Germline V gene data show CDR1 as LNHDA and CDR2 as SQIVND (reference sequence). CDR3 bases: TGTGCCAGTAGTACTATACACAGGGGAGTGAACACTGAAGCTTTCTTT. Encoded protein: CASSTIHRGVNTEAFF.

The rearrangement uses TRBV19 and TRBJ2-7, with 7 positions matching TRBD2. V lost 3 bases to trimming and J lost 7 bases; unmatched junction nucleotides: 9. CDR1 is LNHDA, CDR2 SQIVND, per germline (reference sequence). CDR3 length equals 14 residues. The CDR3, as DNA: TGTGCCAGTAGTATCAGCCGACTAGCACTTGAGCAGTACTTC. As protein: CASSISRLALEQYF.

The rearrangement links TRBV10-1 to TRBJ1-2; 10 bases are a match to TRBD1. Germline assignment: CDR1 WNHNN and CDR2 SYGVQD (reference sequence). The length of the CDR3 is 14 residues. V dropped 6 bases and J dropped 7; count of bases not matched to a gene: 8. The CDR3 region has the DNA TGCGCCAGCAGCCCGGGACAGGGGTTAGTTGGCTACACCTTC. Amino acids: CASSPGQGLVGYTF.

The rearrangement joins TRBV19 to TRBJ1-2, with D possibly being TRBD1 (5 bases). V was pared by 2 bases and J by 4 bases, with 14 bases between. Germline lookup yields CDR1 LNHDA and CDR2 SQIVND (reference sequence). The CDR3 has 15 residues. The CDR3 loop reads CASSISVSGGYGYTF. CDR3 DNA: TGTGCCAGTAGTATAAGTGTGTCGGGGGGCTATGGCTACACCTTC.

This clone was seen only a few times. The sample carries other DNA sequences with the same CDR3. The chain is built from TRBV20-1 and TRBJ1-2; D perhaps matches TRBD1 (5 bases). This CDR3 spans 9 amino acids. CDR1 DFQATT and CDR2 SNEGSKA come from the germline V gene (reference sequence). Here the CDR3 DNA reads TGCAGGGGGGGTTACGGCTACACCTTC. It is translated as CRGGYGYTF.

This clone appeared a single time. The gene calls are TRBV5-6 and TRBJ1-1; 7 bases are a match to TRBD1. The CDR3 runs to 12 residues. Trimming removed 3 bases from V and 8 bases from J; junction bases left unmatched: 4. The germline CDR1 and CDR2 sequences are SGHDT and YYEEEE. This CDR3 is CASSSWDSEAFF. CDR3 nucleotides: TGTGCCAGCAGCTCCTGGGACAGCGAAGCTTTCTTT. Using reference TRBV5-6 and TRBJ1-1 for the parts outside the CDR3, the full variable domain is DAGVTQSPTHLIKTRGQQVTLRCSPKSGHDTVSWYQQALGQGPQFIFQYYEEEERQRGNFPDRFSGHQFPNYSSELNVNALLLGDSALYLCASSSWDSEAFFGQGTRLTVV.

This clone has just one count. V and J are TRBV2 and TRBJ2-7, with D maybe TRBD2 (5 bases). Trimming cost V 11 bases and J 3 bases, with 17 bases left between them. CDR1 and CDR2 (germline): SNHLY, FYNNEI. The CDR3 runs 13 residues. CDR3 DNA: TGTGCCCGACACTCGGTAGCGAGCTACGAGCAGTACTTC. Amino acids: CARHSVASYEQYF.

The CDR3 nucleotides are TGCGCCAGCAGCACCCTCGGACAGGGGTTAACTGAAGCTTTCTTT. Translation gives CASSTLGQGLTEAFF. The chain couples TRBV5-1 to TRBJ1-1; 9 bases agree with TRBD1. V trimming: 4 bases; J trimming: 5 bases; junction bases outside the gene matches: 9. Germline values: CDR1 SGHRS, CDR2 YFSETQ. The CDR3 is 15 amino acids.

This rearrangement joins TRBV24-1 to TRBJ2-7; TRBD2 might be the D (6 bases). Trimming removed 5 bases from V and 2 bases from J, with 12 bases in between. The germline V gene has CDR1 KGHDR and CDR2 SFDVKD. The CDR3 is 14 residues long. The CDR3 sequence: CATSAEGSPYEQYF. Here the CDR3 DNA reads TGTGCCACCAGTGCGGAGGGTTCCCCCTACGAGCAGTACTTC.

The chain uses TRBV7-2 and TRBJ1-3, with TRBD1 matching over 7 bases. CDR1 is SGHTA, CDR2 FQGNSA, per germline. The V and J ends lost 1 base and 2 bases, in that order; junction bases with no gene match: 2. CDR3 length: 15 amino acids. The CDR3 bases are TGTGCCAGCAGCTTAGAAGGGGGCGCTGGAAACACCATATATTTT. This sequence encodes CASSLEGGAGNTIYF.

The chain links TRBV3-1 (or the pseudogene TRBV3-2) to TRBJ2-7; tentatively, D is TRBD1 (5 bases). CDR1 is LGHDT and CDR2 is YNNKEL in the germline V gene (reference sequence). V was shortened by 0 bases and J by 6 bases, with 12 bases between the two germline ends. CDR3 length: 14 amino acids. The CDR3 loop is CASSQDRAYGEQYF. The CDR3 coding sequence is TGTGCCAGCAGCCAAGACAGGGCGTACGGCGAGCAGTACTTC.

V gene TRBV12-5 combines with J gene TRBJ1-1; D unresolved. The germline gives CDR1 LGHNT, CDR2 FRNRAP. CDR3 size: 15 residues. Trimming took 4 bases from V and 6 from J, leaving 18 bases between them. CDR3 sequence (DNA): TGTGCTAGTGGTTCACAACCCACGGGGATCGCTGAAGCTTTCTTT. Its translation is CASGSQPTGIAEAFF.

CDR3 DNA: TGTGCCAGCAGCCTCGGGACCATATATTTT. Its protein product is CASSLGTIYF. The chain couples TRBV7-2 to TRBJ1-3; D gene uncertain. Germline V gives CDR1 SGHTA, CDR2 FQGNSA. V dropped 5 bases and J dropped 10 bases, with 6 bases sitting between them. The CDR3 runs to 10 residues.

This chain joins TRBV6-4 and TRBJ1-2; TRBD1 is a possible D gene (6 bases). With 6 bases removed from V and 6 bases from J, the gap between germline ends came to 14 bases. This CDR3 spans 13 amino acids. Germline V gene sequence: CDR1 MRHNA, CDR2 SNTAGT. The DNA for the CDR3 is TGTGCCAGCAGCTCCGGGACATTTAATGGCTACACCTTC. Translation gives CASSSGTFNGYTF.

The J gene is TRBJ2-7, the V gene TRBV29-1, with a tentative D call TRBD2 (6 bases). Germline CDR1 and CDR2: SQVTM and ANQGSEA. The CDR3 consists of 13 residues. Trimming pared 5 bases from V and 4 bases from J, leaving 15 bases between. CDR3 nucleotide sequence: TGCAGCGTTACCCGGGGAGGAGAATACGAGCAGTACTTC. It specifies CSVTRGGEYEQYF.

This chain links TRBV5-5 with TRBJ1-5; 8 nucleotides agree with TRBD1. Per germline, CDR1 SGHKS and CDR2 YYEKEE (reference sequence). With V trimmed by 4 bases and J by 6 bases, 9 bases remained unmatched. The CDR3 spans 15 residues. The CDR3 loop reads CASSLGQGRGQPQHF. CDR3 sequence (DNA): TGTGCCAGCAGCCTAGGACAGGGCAGGGGTCAGCCCCAGCATTTT.